The 23 T cell receptor beta chains reported below all come from one sample, sequenced in a study of CD4 T cells in relation to SARS-CoV-2 and coronaviruses. The antigens of these receptors remain unknown. Unexposed donor CD4+ T cells date from 2011-2018, before the COVID-19 pandemic. After roughly ten days of culture, CD4+ T cells were isolated. The data were produced by immunoSEQ multiplex PCR, yet TCRdb's version contains in-frame clones alone and is incomplete. Here the sample spans about 21,000 clones, 76% being singletons. Sequenced material: CD4+ T cells from PBMCs, cultured in vitro. The receptor source for this set is a human donor in good health.

This clone was detected once. The V gene is TRBV10-1, the J gene TRBJ1-1; D unclear. V shed 1 base and J shed 5 bases, with 8 bases lying between them. CDR1 is WNHNN and CDR2 is SYGVQD in the germline V gene (reference sequence). The CDR3 extends over 13 amino acids. The DNA for the CDR3 is TGCGCCAGCAGTGAGTTGGGGAGGACTGAAGCTTTCTTT. It encodes CASSELGRTEAFF.

V usage is TRBV5-6 and J usage is TRBJ1-6, with D unclear. This CDR3 has 13 amino acids. CDR1 SGHDT and CDR2 YYEEEE come from the germline V gene. Trimming shortened V by 7 bases and J by 6 bases, and 11 bases separated the two germline ends. The CDR3 protein is CASSRRSNSPLHF. The CDR3 DNA sequence: TGTGCCAGCTCGCGGAGAAGTAATTCACCCCTCCACTTT.

The J gene is TRBJ2-5, the V gene TRBV24-1, with unresolved D. Germline V lookup: CDR1 KGHDR, CDR2 SFDVKD. The CDR3 is made up of 13 amino acids. V was trimmed by 3 bases and J by 5 bases, leaving 9 bases between them. CDR3 in DNA: TGTGCCACCAGTGATCCGGATGAGGAGACCCAGTACTTC. It yields the protein CATSDPDEETQYF.

Only one count was recorded for this clone. The J gene is TRBJ2-7, the V gene TRBV30; possible D gene TRBD2, 6 bases. Germline assignment: CDR1 GTSNPN and CDR2 SVGIG (reference sequence). V was shortened by 4 bases and J by 2 bases, with 15 bases between the two germline ends. The CDR3 spans 14 residues. The CDR3 protein is CAWNPGLDPYEQYF. CDR3 nucleotides: TGTGCCTGGAACCCGGGACTCGACCCCTACGAGCAGTACTTC.

The rearrangement joins TRBV6-4 to TRBJ1-1; no definite D call. There are 8 residues in the CDR3. Per the germline V gene, CDR1 is MRHNA and CDR2 is SNTAGT. V was pared by 7 bases and J by 10 bases, with 4 bases between. The CDR3: CASIIAFF. CDR3 nucleotide sequence: TGTGCCAGCATAATAGCTTTCTTT.

This chain joins TRBV4-1 and TRBJ2-3; TRBD1 matches 7 bases. The CDR3 has 14 amino acids. The germline V gene has CDR1 MGHRA and CDR2 YSYEKL. Trimming removed 2 bases from V and 4 bases from J; junction bases left unmatched: 3. CDR3 amino acids: CASSQSQGADTQYF. The CDR3 DNA follows: TGCGCCAGCAGCCAAAGTCAGGGGGCAGATACGCAGTATTTT.

V is TRBV30 and J is TRBJ1-5; D call uncertain. The CDR3 runs 15 residues. In germline, CDR1 is GTSNPN, CDR2 SVGIG (reference sequence). The ends were cut back, 2 bases at V and 0 bases at J, with 11 bases in the middle. CDR3 protein: CAWSTGPHSNQPQHF. Written as DNA, the CDR3 is TGTGCCTGGAGTACCGGGCCTCATAGCAATCAGCCCCAGCATTTT.

This sequence joins TRBV19 and TRBJ2-3, with a possible D match to TRBD1 (6 bases). Trimming took 3 bases from V and 3 from J, leaving 16 bases between them. CDR1 LNHDA and CDR2 SQIVND come from the germline V gene (reference sequence). CDR3 size: 16 residues. This CDR3 reads CASSIYVGQTTDTQYF. The CDR3 nucleotides read TGTGCCAGTAGTATCTATGTCGGACAGACTACAGATACGCAGTATTTT.

In its sample, this clone was seen a few times. The V call is TRBV6-5, the J call TRBJ2-1; no clear D gene. The CDR3 consists of 14 residues. Per germline, CDR1 MNHEY and CDR2 SVGAGI. V was cut by 6 bases and J by 3 bases, with 12 bases left in between. CDR3 sequence: CASRVERYYNEQFF. CDR3 nucleotides: TGTGCCAGCAGGGTGGAAAGATACTACAATGAGCAGTTCTTC.

The chain is built from TRBV15 and TRBJ1-2; D gene ambiguous. CDR1 and CDR2 from the germline V gene are LNHNV and YYDKDF (reference sequence). V lost 0 bases and J lost 4, with 9 bases in between. There are 14 residues in the CDR3. DNA of the CDR3: TGTGCCACCAGCAGAGACGCCGGAGTCTATGGCTACACCTTC. Translation gives CATSRDAGVYGYTF.

This clone occurred a few times. The chain carries TRBV7-9 and TRBJ2-2; TRBD1 is a possible D gene (6 bases). Germline V gene data show CDR1 as SEHNR and CDR2 as FQNEAQ (reference sequence). With 5 bases removed from V and 3 bases from J, the gap between germline ends came to 10 bases. The CDR3 totals 14 residues. In DNA, the CDR3 is TGTGCCAGCAGCGCGACAGGCCACACCGGGGAGCTGTTTTTT. Protein: CASSATGHTGELFF.

The rearrangement joins TRBV14 to TRBJ2-7; D is possibly TRBD1 (5 bases). V was pared by 3 bases and J by 3 bases, with 9 bases between. CDR1 and CDR2 (germline): SGHDN, FVKESK. The CDR3 covers 13 residues. CDR3 in amino acids: CASSQGPFYEQYF. CDR3 DNA: TGTGCCAGCAGCCAGGGGCCCTTCTACGAGCAGTACTTC.

The CDR3, as DNA: TGCGCCAGCAGCTTCCGAGCCTATCCCGGGACAGGGATCGGGTTGAACACTGAAGCTTTCTTT. Translated, it gives CASSFRAYPGTGIGLNTEAFF. The V and J genes are TRBV5-1 and TRBJ1-1, with 9 bases fitting TRBD1. Trimming removed 2 bases from V and 0 bases from J; junction bases left unmatched: 20. This CDR3 contains 21 residues. Per germline, CDR1 SGHRS and CDR2 YFSETQ. Full variable domain (rest looked up from reference TRBV5-1 and TRBJ1-1): KAGVTQTPRYLIKTRGQQVTLSCSPISGHRSVSWYQQTPGQGLQFLFEYFSETQRNKGNFPGRFSGRQFSNSRSEMNVSTLELGDSALYLCASSFRAYPGTGIGLNTEAFFGQGTRLTVV.

This clone showed up just a few times. The chain links TRBV19 to TRBJ2-3; possibly TRBD2 for D (6 bases). Trimming left V 3 bases short and J 3 bases short, with 13 bases between. CDR1 and CDR2 from the germline V gene are LNHDA and SQIVND (reference sequence). The CDR3 runs to 15 residues. The CDR3 spells CASSITSRVTDTQYF. DNA of the CDR3: TGTGCCAGTAGTATCACTAGCAGGGTTACAGATACGCAGTATTTT.

The V call is TRBV3-1 (or the pseudogene TRBV3-2), the J call TRBJ1-2; 7 nucleotides line up with TRBD1. V gave up 2 bases and J gave up 8 bases; unmatched junction bases: 8. CDR1 is LGHDT and CDR2 is YNNKEL in the germline V gene (reference sequence). This CDR3 contains 14 residues. The CDR3 reads CASSQPTGLSGYTF. The CDR3 DNA reads TGTGCCAGCAGCCAACCGACAGGGTTGAGCGGCTACACCTTC.

The chain uses TRBV2 and TRBJ2-1; D not certain. This CDR3 is built from 15 residues. CDR1 and CDR2 (germline): SNHLY, FYNNEI. V lost 3 bases and J lost 1, with 10 bases in between. CDR3 amino acids: CASSEAGSSYNEQFF. CDR3 coding DNA: TGTGCCAGCAGTGAGGCCGGCAGTTCCTACAATGAGCAGTTCTTC.

This rearrangement joins TRBV4-1 to TRBJ1-5, with D possibly TRBD1 on 6 matching bases. Germline loops: CDR1 MGHRA, CDR2 YSYEKL. CDR3 length: 14 amino acids. The ends were cut back, 1 base at V and 5 bases at J, with 9 bases in the middle. This CDR3 is CASSQATGYQPQHF. In DNA, the CDR3 is TGCGCCAGCAGCCAAGCAACAGGGTATCAGCCCCAGCATTTT.

V gene TRBV7-8 combines with J gene TRBJ1-5; D uncertain. The CDR3 loop spans 15 amino acids. V lost 3 bases, J lost 5 bases, and 14 bases lay in between. Germline CDR1 reads SGHVS; CDR2 reads FQNEAQ. The CDR3 protein is CASSFAGKRDQPQHF. CDR3 DNA: TGTGCCAGCAGCTTTGCAGGCAAAAGGGATCAGCCCCAGCATTTT.

This clone was detected only once. The rearrangement uses TRBV2 and TRBJ2-3, with D perhaps TRBD1 (5 bases). The germline gives CDR1 SNHLY, CDR2 FYNNEI. There are 14 residues in the CDR3. The V gene lost 2 bases and the J gene lost 2 bases, with 8 bases spanning the gap. The CDR3 reads CASSENRFTDTQYF. Written as DNA, the CDR3 is TGTGCCAGCAGTGAAAACAGGTTCACAGATACGCAGTATTTT.

The genes are TRBV2 and TRBJ1-2, with TRBD1 matching over 8 bases. Trimming at V came to 7 bases and at J to 2 bases, leaving 6 bases not matched to a gene. CDR3 length equals 14 residues. Germline V gene data show CDR1 as SNHLY and CDR2 as FYNNEI. CDR3 region: CASTGQGANYGYTF. DNA for the CDR3: TGTGCCAGCACTGGGCAGGGGGCGAACTATGGCTACACCTTC.

J is TRBJ1-2 and V is TRBV7-9; maybe TRBD1 (6 bases). The germline CDR1 and CDR2 sequences are SEHNR and FQNEAQ (reference sequence). The V end was cut by 3 bases, the J end by 8 bases, with 22 bases between. This CDR3 spans 16 amino acids. CDR3 DNA: TGTGCCAGCAGCTTTGGGTCGGCAGGGGTAATCGGCGGCTACACCTTC. This sequence encodes CASSFGSAGVIGGYTF. Full variable domain (remainder filled in from reference TRBV7-9 and TRBJ1-2): DTGVSQNPRHKITKRGQNVTFRCDPISEHNRLYWYRQTLGQGPEFLTYFQNEAQLEKSRLLSDRFSAERPKGSFSTLEIQRTEQGDSAMYLCASSFGSAGVIGGYTFGSGTRLTVV.

This clone was seen more than once but under ten times. The CDR3 loop reads CASRRDGGDTQYF. Here the CDR3 DNA reads TGTGCCAGCAGACGGGATGGGGGGGATACGCAGTATTTT. The chain combines TRBV12-3 or TRBV12-4 with TRBJ2-3; D might be TRBD2 (6 bases). Trimming shortened V by 6 bases and J by 6 bases, and 13 bases separated the two germline ends. The CDR3 is 13 residues long.

The chain uses TRBV6-5 and TRBJ1-4, with D hard to call. V lost 5 bases to trimming and J lost 4 bases, with 11 bases between them. Germline lookup yields CDR1 MNHEY and CDR2 SVGAGI. The CDR3 loop spans 14 amino acids. The chain's CDR3 is CASSNPGLNEKLFF. In DNA, the CDR3 is TGTGCCAGCAGTAACCCGGGTCTTAATGAAAAACTGTTTTTT.